This T cell receptor beta chain was documented in a study of blood T cell repertoires in COVID-19. Looking at the study overall: Acute-phase and convalescent COVID-19 samples originated in the United States, Italy and Spain.

In assigning cohorts, the study relied on participant-reported clinical history. Cohort 3 donors were reported recovered after two negative PCRs, clearance, or symptom resolution. Germline CDR1 reads SGHTA; CDR2 reads FQGNSA. The J segment lost 2 bases and the V segment lost 4 bases, leaving 10 bases of the junction unmatched. The CDR3 is 16 residues long. Only in-frame clones appear in the TCRdb table, and some are missing; sequencing was by immunoSEQ multiplex PCR. The table lists a few hundred thousand clones, approximately 84% of them singletons. What was sequenced was PBMCs or T cells enriched from blood (not recorded which). J is TRBJ2-5 and V is TRBV7-2; TRBD1 matches 7 bases. The source is a man in his forties who had recovered from COVID-19. CDR3 DNA: TGTGCCAGCAGCTCGCCGGCTTGGGACAGACAAGAGACCCAGTACTTC. It yields the protein CASSSPAWDRQETQYF.